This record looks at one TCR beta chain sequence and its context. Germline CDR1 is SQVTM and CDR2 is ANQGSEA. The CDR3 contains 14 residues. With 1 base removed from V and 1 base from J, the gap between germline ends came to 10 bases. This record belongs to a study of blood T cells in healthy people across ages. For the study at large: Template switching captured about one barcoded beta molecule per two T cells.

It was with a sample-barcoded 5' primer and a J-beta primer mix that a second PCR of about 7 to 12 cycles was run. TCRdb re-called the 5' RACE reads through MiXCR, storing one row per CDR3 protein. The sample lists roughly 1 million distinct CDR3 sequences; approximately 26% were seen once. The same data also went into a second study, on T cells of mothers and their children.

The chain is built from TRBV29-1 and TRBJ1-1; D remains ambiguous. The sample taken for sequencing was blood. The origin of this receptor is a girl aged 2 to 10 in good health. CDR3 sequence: CSVEVRQSNTEAFF. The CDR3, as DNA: TGCAGCGTTGAAGTTAGGCAGTCGAACACTGAAGCTTTCTTT.